The 10 T cell receptor beta chains below all came from one sample that was sequenced in a study of T cell responses to AZD1222 COVID-19 vaccine. Using immunoSEQ multiplex PCR, the repertoire was profiled, and TCRdb retains in-frame clones only, with some absent. The sample lists around 66,000 clones; more than 75% were seen once. The starting material was peripheral blood, obtained 28 days after the second dose of the MenACWY control vaccine. These receptors came from an adult who received the MenACWY meningococcal vaccine as a control.

The chain combines TRBV7-2 with TRBJ2-7; D remains ambiguous. Trimming cost V 5 bases and J 0 bases, with 8 bases left between them. The germline gives CDR1 SGHTA, CDR2 FQGNSA. The length of the CDR3 is 13 residues. The chain's CDR3 is CASSRLSSYEQYF. The DNA for the CDR3 is TGTGCCAGCAGCCGCTTAAGCTCCTACGAGCAGTACTTC.

This chain uses TRBV7-2 with TRBJ1-2; D gene uncertain. Germline V gene lookup returns CDR1 SGHTA and CDR2 FQGNSA. The CDR3 is 13 amino acids. V was clipped by 6 bases and J by 2 bases, with 10 bases between them. The CDR3 sequence is CASSPSRNYGYTF. CDR3 nucleotides: TGTGCCAGCAGTCCCAGTCGGAACTATGGCTACACCTTC.

A few counts support this clone. In DNA form, the CDR3 reads TGTGCCAGCAGTTACTCCTACTATGGCTACACCTTC. Translated: CASSYSYYGYTF. The chain carries TRBV6-6 and TRBJ1-2; no clear D gene. The CDR3 sequence is 12 residues long. Germline CDR1 and CDR2: MNHNY and SVGAGI (reference sequence). Trimming cost V 0 bases and J 3 bases, with 2 bases left between them.

The chain combines TRBV10-3 with TRBJ2-1; unclear D gene. The CDR3 is 13 residues long. Germline V gene lookup returns CDR1 ENHRY and CDR2 SYGVKD. V was cut by 0 bases and J by 13 bases, with 13 bases left in between. CDR3 loop: CAISESSDLIQFF. DNA of the CDR3: TGTGCCATCAGTGAGTCGAGCGACCTAATTCAGTTCTTC.

This clone has a single count. This sequence joins TRBV29-1 and TRBJ2-5, with 9 bases matching TRBD1. Germline CDR1 SQVTM, CDR2 ANQGSEA. The junction had 6 bases not matched to a gene; V was cut back by 8 bases and J by 5 bases. The CDR3 is 12 amino acids. The CDR3 sequence is CSSGTGPETQYF. The CDR3 bases are TGCAGCTCTGGGACAGGGCCGGAGACCCAGTACTTC.

V usage is TRBV5-1 and J usage is TRBJ2-7; D perhaps matches TRBD2 (5 bases). Germline assignment: CDR1 SGHRS and CDR2 YFSETQ. V lost 0 bases to trimming and J lost 0 bases, with 19 bases between them. The CDR3 length is 18 residues. The CDR3 sequence: CASSLAVSDSLSSYEQYF. In DNA form, the CDR3 reads TGCGCCAGCAGCTTGGCCGTTTCGGACTCCCTGAGCTCCTACGAGCAGTACTTC.

The V gene is TRBV12-3 or TRBV12-4, the J gene TRBJ2-1, with 8 bases identical to TRBD1. CDR3 length: 13 residues. After removal of 2 bases from V and 10 bases from J, the junction contained 4 bases not matched to a gene. This chain's CDR3 is CASSLRQGWEQFF. CDR3 nucleotide sequence: TGTGCCAGCAGTTTACGACAGGGGTGGGAGCAGTTCTTC.

The V and J genes are TRBV7-9 and TRBJ2-1, with TRBD2 identical over 13 bases. The trim removed 6 bases at V and 6 bases at J, leaving 8 bases unmatched. The CDR3 contains 16 residues. The germline CDR1 and CDR2 sequences are SEHNR and FQNEAQ (reference sequence). CDR3 sequence reads: CASSPKGLAGVNEQFF. CDR3 sequence (DNA): TGTGCCAGCAGTCCAAAAGGACTAGCGGGAGTCAATGAGCAGTTCTTC.

The chain recombines TRBV5-1 with TRBJ1-2, with TRBD1 matching over 8 bases. The CDR3 covers 19 residues. With V trimmed by 3 bases and J by 0 bases, 16 bases remained unmatched. The germline V gene has CDR1 SGHRS and CDR2 YFSETQ. In DNA form, the CDR3 reads TGCGCCAGCAGCTCGCACAATCCGGGACAGGAGGGGGCTAACTATGGCTACACCTTC. It is translated as CASSSHNPGQEGANYGYTF.

The rearrangement joins TRBV30 to TRBJ1-2, with TRBD1 matching over 8 bases. The J segment lost 3 bases and the V segment lost 4 bases, leaving 1 base of the junction unmatched. This CDR3 spans 12 amino acids. Germline V gives CDR1 GTSNPN, CDR2 SVGIG (reference sequence). In DNA, the CDR3 is TGTGCCTGGATACAGGGGGACTATGGCTACACCTTC. Protein: CAWIQGDYGYTF.